This passage covers 18 T cell receptor beta chains from one sample sequenced in a study of beta chain features in type 1 diabetes. General study findings and limits: In all four CD4+ subsets, TCRB CDR3 length was significantly, moderately reduced in type 1 diabetes.

Their recognized antigens are unknown. Expressed TCRB transcripts were sequenced, since all the RNA that had been isolated was reverse transcribed. Sequencing used immunoSEQ multiplex PCR; TCRdb keeps in-frame clones, though not all of them. Among approximately 240,000 clones listed, roughly 16% were seen once. Input material: naive CD4+ T cells from blood. The receptor set was obtained from a man aged 25-40 years with type 1 diabetes.

The CDR3 sequence: CASSPRAIEAFF. Here the CDR3 DNA reads TGTGCCAGCAGTCCTCGGGCTATTGAAGCTTTCTTT. The chain joins TRBV28 to TRBJ1-1, with D uncertain. The CDR3 extends over 12 amino acids. Trimming took off 5 bases at V and 7 bases at J, with 11 bases between the two ends. Germline CDR1 MDHEN, CDR2 SYDVKM.

This clone was observed a handful of times. This sequence joins TRBV7-2 and TRBJ2-1; D remains ambiguous. Trimming cost V 2 bases and J 15 bases, with 20 bases left between them. CDR1 is SGHTA and CDR2 is FQGNSA in the germline V gene. The CDR3 is 14 residues long. In nucleotides, the CDR3 is TGTGCCAGCAGCTTATACAGCGAAATCGCCGATCGGTTCTTC. It encodes CASSLYSEIADRFF.

V is TRBV18 and J is TRBJ1-4; TRBD1 aligns across 7 bases. With 5 bases clipped from V and 3 bases from J, the junction kept 6 bases outside the gene matches. Germline-derived CDR1 and CDR2 are KGHSH and LQKENI. The length of the CDR3 is 15 residues. The CDR3 sequence: CASSSTGEANEKLFF. The CDR3 nucleotides are TGTGCCAGCTCAAGCACAGGGGAGGCTAATGAAAAACTGTTTTTT. The whole variable domain, filled in from reference TRBV18 and TRBJ1-4, reads NAGVMQNPRHLVRRRGQEARLRCSPMKGHSHVYWYRQLPEEGLKFMVYLQKENIIDESGMPKERFSAEFPKEGPSILRIQQVVRGDSAAYFCASSSTGEANEKLFFGSGTQLSVL.

CDR3 bases: TGCAGCTCAGGGAGGCCCACCCCCTATGAGCAGTTCTTC. The encoded protein is CSSGRPTPYEQFF. The chain has TRBV29-1 and TRBJ2-1, with D maybe TRBD2 (6 bases). The CDR3 totals 13 residues. V shed 8 bases and J shed 8 bases, with 19 bases lying between them. Germline loops: CDR1 SQVTM, CDR2 ANQGSEA.

This clone was seen a handful of times. The gene calls are TRBV4-1 and TRBJ2-7, with 9 bases matching TRBD2. V was pared by 4 bases and J by 6 bases, with 10 bases of the junction left unmatched. Germline CDR1 is MGHRA and CDR2 is YSYEKL. This CDR3 has 15 residues. CDR3 protein: CASSRTTREGREQYF. CDR3 coding DNA: TGCGCCAGCAGCCGTACCACGCGGGAGGGCCGCGAGCAGTACTTC.

The sample holds a few counts of this clone. The rearrangement uses TRBV4-3 and TRBJ2-7, with 12 positions matching TRBD2. Germline V CDR1 and CDR2: LGHNA, YSLEER. J lost 6 bases, V lost 1 base, and 1 base had no gene match. This CDR3 spans 14 amino acids. DNA of the CDR3: TGCGCCAGCAGCCAAGTACTAGCGGGAGGCGAGCAGTACTTC. Amino acid sequence: CASSQVLAGGEQYF.

J is TRBJ1-1 and V is TRBV30; a weak D match, TRBD1 (6 bases). CDR3 length equals 11 residues. The V and J ends lost 0 bases and 10 bases respectively, with 9 bases between them. CDR1 GTSNPN and CDR2 SVGIG come from the germline V gene (reference sequence). Here the CDR3 reads CAWSVQGRAFF. Here the CDR3 DNA reads TGTGCCTGGAGTGTACAGGGTAGAGCTTTCTTT.

This clone was found a few times. The chain joins TRBV7-9 to TRBJ2-1; 10 positions agree with TRBD2. There are 16 residues in the CDR3. Germline assignment: CDR1 SEHNR and CDR2 FQNEAQ (reference sequence). V dropped 1 base and J dropped 4; count of bases not matched to a gene: 4. CDR3 amino acids: CASSLGLAGLYNEQFF. In DNA form, the CDR3 reads TGTGCCAGCAGCTTAGGACTAGCGGGCCTATACAATGAGCAGTTCTTC.

This clone was found a few times. The chain recombines TRBV7-2 with TRBJ2-1, with 16 bases aligning to TRBD2. CDR1 SGHTA and CDR2 FQGNSA come from the germline V gene. The CDR3 spans 16 residues. V gave up 4 bases and J gave up 8 bases; unmatched junction bases: 5. CDR3 nucleotides: TGTGCCAGCAGCTCCGGGACTAGCGGGAGGGCCTATGAGCAGTTCTTC. This sequence encodes CASSSGTSGRAYEQFF.

This CDR3 is CASSQDPRDYEQYF. CDR3 coding DNA: TGTGCCAGCAGCCAAGATCCTCGCGACTACGAGCAGTACTTC. The rearrangement joins TRBV4-2 to TRBJ2-7; D not certain. The length of the CDR3 is 14 residues. CDR1 and CDR2 from the germline V gene are LGHNA and YNFKEQ. The V and J ends lost 0 bases and 3 bases respectively, with 9 bases between them.

This clone has a handful of counts. V usage is TRBV7-2 and J usage is TRBJ2-1; TRBD1 matches at 10 bases. With V trimmed by 7 bases and J by 7 bases, 10 bases remained unmatched. Germline CDR1 SGHTA, CDR2 FQGNSA. The CDR3 loop spans 15 amino acids. The CDR3 nucleotides are TGTGCCAGCAACCGCCGGGACAGGGGAAGGAATGAGCAGTTCTTC. Translation gives CASNRRDRGRNEQFF.

The chain employs TRBV7-8 and TRBJ2-7; the D call may be TRBD1 or TRBD2 (6 bases each). The germline gives CDR1 SGHVS, CDR2 FQNEAQ. Trimming pared 5 bases from V and 2 bases from J, leaving 13 bases between. This CDR3 spans 14 amino acids. For the CDR3, the DNA is TGTGCCAGCAGCAAGGGGGGTGTTACCTACGAGCAGTACTTC. This gives the protein CASSKGGVTYEQYF.

This clone has just a few counts. The chain recombines TRBV30 with TRBJ2-3; 8 bases line up with TRBD2. CDR1 is GTSNPN, CDR2 SVGIG, per germline (reference sequence). The CDR3 is 15 amino acids. Trimming removed 8 bases from V and 0 bases from J; junction bases left unmatched: 10. The CDR3 DNA reads as TGTGCCGGGGGGCGGGAGGCCCGGAGCACAGATACGCAGTATTTT. This translates into CAGGREARSTDTQYF.

The V call is TRBV5-1, the J call TRBJ2-1; TRBD1 matches 7 bases. Germline values: CDR1 SGHRS, CDR2 YFSETQ. This CDR3 region has 14 residues. V lost 3 bases to trimming and J lost 5 bases; unmatched junction nucleotides: 5. CDR3: CASSSQTGDNEQFF. The CDR3, as DNA: TGCGCCAGCAGCTCGCAAACAGGGGACAATGAGCAGTTCTTC.

The chain has TRBV29-1 and TRBJ2-7; 7 bases fit TRBD1. Germline CDR1 is SQVTM and CDR2 is ANQGSEA. This CDR3 has 12 amino acids. Trimming cost V 7 bases and J 6 bases; bases outside gene matches: 9. The CDR3 is CSARQGVGEQYF. The CDR3 DNA follows: TGCAGCGCTAGACAGGGCGTGGGCGAGCAGTACTTC.

V usage is TRBV2 and J usage is TRBJ2-5; the D is unclear. Germline V gene data show CDR1 as SNHLY and CDR2 as FYNNEI. This CDR3 is 15 amino acids long. V lost 2 bases and J 2 bases, leaving 12 bases between the germline ends. The CDR3, as DNA: TGTGCCAGCAGTGAAAGGCACGACGATCAAGAGACCCAGTACTTC. It codes for CASSERHDDQETQYF.

The chain recombines TRBV7-2 with TRBJ2-2; 15 positions match TRBD2. The CDR3 has 19 residues. CDR1 and CDR2 (germline): SGHTA, FQGNSA. The ends lost 7 bases at V and 4 bases at J; junction bases unmatched: 13. The CDR3 bases are TGTGCCAGCACCCTCGTAGGGACTAGCGGGAGGTCGGGCACCGGGGAGCTGTTTTTT. Its translation is CASTLVGTSGRSGTGELFF.

The J gene is TRBJ2-1, the V gene TRBV27, with D possibly being TRBD1 or TRBD2 (6 bases each). The CDR3 runs 17 residues. CDR1 is MNHEY and CDR2 is SMNVEV in the germline V gene (reference sequence). The V end lost 5 bases, the J end lost 10 bases, and 27 bases lay between the germline ends. CDR3 DNA: TGTGCCAGCAGTCCCCTCTTAGCCGGGGGCTCTACCCGGGAGCAGTTCTTC. The encoded protein is CASSPLLAGGSTREQFF.